This T cell receptor (beta chain) was observed in a study of blood T cells in healthy people across ages. Next came a second PCR, run for roughly 6 to 11 cycles, which used a sample-barcoded 5' primer along with a J-beta primer mix. Each CDR3 protein is one row after TCRdb ran MiXCR on the 5' RACE reads. This table holds hundreds of thousands of distinct CDR3 sequences, around 31% found once. This clonotype was counted ten times or more. The specimen sequenced was blood. This TCR came from a woman aged 80 or over in good health.

CDR3 DNA sequence: TGCAGTGCTAGAGGGAACCAGGGGGTTAATCTATACGAGCAGTACTTC. It translates to CSARGNQGVNLYEQYF. The chain has TRBV20-1 and TRBJ2-7, with 7 bases fitting TRBD1. V lost 1 base, J lost 4 bases, and 13 bases stayed unmatched. This CDR3 spans 16 amino acids. Per the germline V gene, CDR1 is DFQATT and CDR2 is SNEGSKA (reference sequence).